What follows are 2 T cell receptor beta chains derived from one specimen sequenced in a study of beta chain features in type 1 diabetes. Study-wide findings and caveats: Type 1 diabetes patients had TCRB CDR3s that were shorter (moderately but significantly so) in all four CD4+ subsets.

These receptors' targets are unknown. Expressed TCRB transcripts were sequenced after all isolated RNA was converted to cDNA. The method was immunoSEQ multiplex PCR; TCRdb's version includes in-frame clones alone and lacks a portion of them. The table includes about 400,000 clones, roughly 12% detected once. Sequencing was done on a sample of naive CD4+ T cells from blood. These receptors originate from a woman aged 18-30 years with type 1 diabetes.

This clone was picked up a small number of times. V and J are TRBV30 and TRBJ2-2; 12 nucleotides line up with TRBD1. V shed 4 bases and J 9 bases; nucleotides not matched to a gene: 9. CDR1 and CDR2 (germline): GTSNPN, SVGIG (reference sequence). This CDR3 has 15 amino acids. The CDR3 nucleotides read TGTGCCTGGACTCGCGGGACAGGGGGCTTTAGGGAGCTGTTTTTT. Protein sequence: CAWTRGTGGFRELFF.

This clone was observed a handful of times. V is TRBV7-2 and J is TRBJ2-5; 11 bases are a match to TRBD2. Germline V gene data show CDR1 as SGHTA and CDR2 as FQGNSA. CDR3 length equals 17 residues. Losses at the gene ends were 4 bases for V and 1 base for J; bases not matched to a gene: 8. CDR3 protein: CASSSTSGNLLQETQYF. CDR3 nucleotide sequence: TGTGCCAGCAGCTCGACTAGCGGGAATCTTCTCCAAGAGACCCAGTACTTC.